This record covers a single T cell receptor (beta chain). This entry belongs to a study of spatial heterogeneity in lung cancer. In TCRdb, the 5' RACE reads were re-called with MiXCR into one record per CDR3 protein. Of some 85,000 distinct CDR3 sequences in the sample, under 25% were seen once. The time point here: sample taken at primary tumor resection. Unsorted whole RNA from tumor, nontumor lung or frozen PBMC underwent sequencing. Germline CDR1 and CDR2: SGHDT and YYEEEE. The CDR3 has 15 amino acids. The V and J ends lost 3 bases and 7 bases, in that order; junction bases with no gene match: 7. The sequencing here drew on PBMCs, taken at surgery. The V gene is TRBV5-6, the J gene TRBJ1-5; TRBD1 matches at 10 bases. The sequence was collected from a male donor with early-stage non-small cell lung cancer. The CDR3 DNA reads TGTGCCAGCAGCTCGTGGACAGGGGGAATCCAGCCCCAGCATTTT. It yields the protein CASSSWTGGIQPQHF.